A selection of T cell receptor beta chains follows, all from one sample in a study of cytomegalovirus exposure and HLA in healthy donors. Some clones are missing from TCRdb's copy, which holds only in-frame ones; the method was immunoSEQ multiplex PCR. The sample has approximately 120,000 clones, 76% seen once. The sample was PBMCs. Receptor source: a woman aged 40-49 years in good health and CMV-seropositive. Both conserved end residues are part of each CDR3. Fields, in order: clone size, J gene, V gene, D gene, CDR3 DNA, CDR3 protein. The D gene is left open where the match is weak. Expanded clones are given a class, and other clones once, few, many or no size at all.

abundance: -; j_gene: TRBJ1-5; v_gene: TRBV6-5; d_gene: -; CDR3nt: TGTGCCAGCAGTCGGACAGTATTCAATCAGCCCCAGCATTTT; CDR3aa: CASSRTVFNQPQHF
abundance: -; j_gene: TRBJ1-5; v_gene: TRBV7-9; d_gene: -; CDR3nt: TGTGCCAGCAGCTTAGCAGGGGAAGTAGGGCAGCCCCAGCATTTT; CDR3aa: CASSLAGEVGQPQHF
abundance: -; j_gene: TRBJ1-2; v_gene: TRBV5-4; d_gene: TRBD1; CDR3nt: TGTGCCAGCAGTCGATCAGGGGGCGGCTATGGCTACACCTTC; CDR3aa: CASSRSGGGYGYTF
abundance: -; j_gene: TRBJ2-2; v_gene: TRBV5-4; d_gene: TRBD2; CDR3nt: TGTGCCAGCAGCCGGGGCGGGGGACGCATGACCGGGGAGCTGTTTTTT; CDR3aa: CASSRGGGRMTGELFF
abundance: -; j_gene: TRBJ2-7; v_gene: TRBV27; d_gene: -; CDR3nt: TGTGCCAGCAGTTGGGCCAGTTACTACGAGCAGTACTTC; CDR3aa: CASSWASYYEQYF
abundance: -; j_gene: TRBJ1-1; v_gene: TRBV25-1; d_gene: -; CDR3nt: TGTGCCAGCAGTGAGGGAGGGGCCCTCATGAACACTGAAGCTTTCTTT; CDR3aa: CASSEGGALMNTEAFF
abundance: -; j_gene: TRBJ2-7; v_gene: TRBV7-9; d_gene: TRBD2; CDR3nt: TGTGCCAGCAGTGATCAGCGGGGGATCCCCTCCTACGAGCAGTACTTC; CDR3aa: CASSDQRGIPSYEQYF
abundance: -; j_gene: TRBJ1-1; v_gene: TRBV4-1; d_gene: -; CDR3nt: TGCGCCAGCAGCCAAGATGAGGGTACTGAAGCTTTCTTT; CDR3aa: CASSQDEGTEAFF
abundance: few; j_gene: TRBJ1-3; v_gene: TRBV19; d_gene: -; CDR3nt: TGTGCCAGTAGAGAACCCGGGGGGCCAAACACCATATATTTT; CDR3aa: CASREPGGPNTIYF
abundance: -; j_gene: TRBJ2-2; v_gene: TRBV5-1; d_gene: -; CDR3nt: TGCGCCAGCAGCTTGGCCTTGGAGACAGTGGGGACCGGGGAGCTGTTTTTT; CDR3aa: CASSLALETVGTGELFF
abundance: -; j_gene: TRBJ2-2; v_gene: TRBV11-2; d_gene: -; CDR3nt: TGTGCCGCCCGTAGGGTAGGGGCGGTTCACGGGGAGCTGTTTTTT; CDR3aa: CAARRVGAVHGELFF
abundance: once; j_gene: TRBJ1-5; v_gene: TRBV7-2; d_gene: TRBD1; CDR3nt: TGTGCCAGCAGCTCCTTCCAGGGGGAGGGCAATCAGCCCCAGCATTTT; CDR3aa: CASSSFQGEGNQPQHF
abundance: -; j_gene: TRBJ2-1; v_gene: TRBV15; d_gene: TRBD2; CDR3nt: TGTGCCACCAGCAGAGTTGAGCGGGGGGGCAATGAGCAGTTCTTC; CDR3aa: CATSRVERGGNEQFF
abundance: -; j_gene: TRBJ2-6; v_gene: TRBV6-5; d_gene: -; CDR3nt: TGTGCCAGCAGTTACCTGACTTCTGGGGCCAACGTCCTGACTTTC; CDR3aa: CASSYLTSGANVLTF
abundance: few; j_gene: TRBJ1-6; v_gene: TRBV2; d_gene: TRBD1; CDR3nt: TGTGCCAGCAGTGAAGAGGGGGCGTCCTATAATTCACCCCTCCACTTT; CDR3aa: CASSEEGASYNSPLHF
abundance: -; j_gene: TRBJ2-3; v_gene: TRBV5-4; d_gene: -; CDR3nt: TGTGCCAGCAGAAATCTTCGCGGGTCAGATACGCAGTATTTT; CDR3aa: CASRNLRGSDTQYF
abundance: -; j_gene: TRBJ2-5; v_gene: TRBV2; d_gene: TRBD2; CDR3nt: TGTGCCAGCAGTGAAGGGGCCCTAGCGGGGGTCTACCAAGAGACCCAGTACTTC; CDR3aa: CASSEGALAGVYQETQYF
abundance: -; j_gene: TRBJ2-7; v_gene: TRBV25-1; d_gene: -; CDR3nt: TGTGCCAGCACCGGGTTCCGCAACGAGCAGTACTTC; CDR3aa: CASTGFRNEQYF
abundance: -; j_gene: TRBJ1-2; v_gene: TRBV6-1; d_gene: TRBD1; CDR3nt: TGTGCCAGCAGTGAATTCCCGGGACAGGGGTTTGTTTCCACCTTC; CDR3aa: CASSEFPGQGFVSTF
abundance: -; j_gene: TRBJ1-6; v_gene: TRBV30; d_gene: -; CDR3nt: TGTGCCTGGAGTGTATTTGTCCAGAATTCACCCCTCCACTTT; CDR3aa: CAWSVFVQNSPLHF
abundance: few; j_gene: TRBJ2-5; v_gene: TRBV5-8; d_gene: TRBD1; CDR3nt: TGTGCCAGCAGCCCTGGGACAGGGGAGGCGGAGACCCAGTACTTC; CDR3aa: CASSPGTGEAETQYF
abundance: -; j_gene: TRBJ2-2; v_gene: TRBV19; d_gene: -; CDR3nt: TGTGCCAGTAGTATAGCGGGAATTCTGAGCACCGGGGAGCTGTTTTTT; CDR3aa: CASSIAGILSTGELFF
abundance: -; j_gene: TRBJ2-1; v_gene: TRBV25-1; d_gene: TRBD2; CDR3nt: TGTGCCAGCTCAACTAGCGGGGGATACAATGAGCAGTTCTTC; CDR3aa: CASSTSGGYNEQFF
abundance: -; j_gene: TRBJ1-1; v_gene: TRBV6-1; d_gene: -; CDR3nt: TGTGCCTGCAGTGAATATCCCCGAGACACTGAAGCTTTCTTT; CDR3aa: CACSEYPRDTEAFF
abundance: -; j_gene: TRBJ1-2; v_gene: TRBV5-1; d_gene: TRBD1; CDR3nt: TGCGCCAGCAGCCCGGGACAGGTCTATGGCTACACCTTC; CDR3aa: CASSPGQVYGYTF
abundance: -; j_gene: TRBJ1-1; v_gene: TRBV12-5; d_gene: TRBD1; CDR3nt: TGTGCTAGTGGTAAGACTCAGGGGGTGGTAACTGAAGCTTTCTTT; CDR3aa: CASGKTQGVVTEAFF
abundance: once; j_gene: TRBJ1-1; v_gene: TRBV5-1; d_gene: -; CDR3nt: TGCGCCAGCAGCACCACCCAGGGAAAAGGTGAAGCTTTCTTT; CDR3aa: CASSTTQGKGEAFF
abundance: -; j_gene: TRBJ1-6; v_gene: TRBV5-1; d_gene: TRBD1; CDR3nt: TGCGCCAGCAAAGAAAGACAGGGGCCGGGGCCCCTCCACTTT; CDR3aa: CASKERQGPGPLHF
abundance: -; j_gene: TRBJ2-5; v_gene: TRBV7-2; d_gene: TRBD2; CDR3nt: TGTGCCAGCAGCGCGGGACTAGTGGGGGAGACCCAGTACTTC; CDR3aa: CASSAGLVGETQYF
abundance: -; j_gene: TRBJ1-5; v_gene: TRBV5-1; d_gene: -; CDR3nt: TGCGCCAGCAGCTTGGACGGGGGTAGCAATCAGCCCCAGCATTTT; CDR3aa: CASSLDGGSNQPQHF
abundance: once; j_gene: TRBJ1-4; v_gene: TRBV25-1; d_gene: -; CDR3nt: TGTGCCAGCAGTGAAAGGTACAACCAGGGGACTAATGAAAAACTGTTTTTT; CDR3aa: CASSERYNQGTNEKLFF
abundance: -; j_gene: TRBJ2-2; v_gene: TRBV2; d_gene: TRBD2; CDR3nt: TGTGCCAGCAGTGAAATTCCGGGGGGGACCGGGGAGCTGTTTTTT; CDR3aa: CASSEIPGGTGELFF
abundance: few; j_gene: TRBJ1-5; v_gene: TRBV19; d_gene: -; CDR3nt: TGTGCCAGTAGCGTTGCGGCCCAGCGGAATCAGCCCCAGCATTTT; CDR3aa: CASSVAAQRNQPQHF
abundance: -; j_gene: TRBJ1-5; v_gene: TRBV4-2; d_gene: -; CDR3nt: TGTGCCAGCAGCCAAGCACAGGGAAGCAATCAGCCCCAGCATTTT; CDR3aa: CASSQAQGSNQPQHF
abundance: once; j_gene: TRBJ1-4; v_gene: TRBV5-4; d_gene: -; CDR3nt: TGTGCCAGCAGTCCGGGAGGGTCAAGGGCTAATGAAAAACTGTTTTTT; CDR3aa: CASSPGGSRANEKLFF
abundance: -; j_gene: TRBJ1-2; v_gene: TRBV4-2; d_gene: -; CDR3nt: TGTGCCAGCAGCCAAGATGCGGCCCTCGTGGGCTATGGCTACACCTTC; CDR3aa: CASSQDAALVGYGYTF
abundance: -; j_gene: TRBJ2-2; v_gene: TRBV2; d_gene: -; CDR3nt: TGTGCCAGCACTATTATATGGGTGAGAGGGAACACCGGGGAGCTGTTTTTT; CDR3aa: CASTIIWVRGNTGELFF
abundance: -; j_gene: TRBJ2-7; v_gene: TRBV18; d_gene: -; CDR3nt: TGTGCCAGCTCACCCTCGCGGTCCTACGAGCAGTACTTC; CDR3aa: CASSPSRSYEQYF
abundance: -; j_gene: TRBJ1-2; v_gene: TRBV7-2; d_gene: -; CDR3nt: TGTGCCAGCAGCGCCCGTGGCCCGAGGACTAACTATGGCTACACCTTC; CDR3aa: CASSARGPRTNYGYTF
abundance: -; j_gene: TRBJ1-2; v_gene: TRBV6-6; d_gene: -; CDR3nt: TGTGCCAGCAGGACCGCGGACAGCTATGGCTACACCTTC; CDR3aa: CASRTADSYGYTF
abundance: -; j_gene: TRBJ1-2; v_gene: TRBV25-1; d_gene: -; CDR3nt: TGTGCCAGCAGTCAGGGGATCGGCTACACCTTC; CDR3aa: CASSQGIGYTF
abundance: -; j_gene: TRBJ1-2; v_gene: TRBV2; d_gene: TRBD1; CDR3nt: TGTGCCAGCAGTGAAAGGGACAGAAACTATGGCTACACCTTC; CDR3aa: CASSERDRNYGYTF
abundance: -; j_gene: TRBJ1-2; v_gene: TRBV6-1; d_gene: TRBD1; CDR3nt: TGTGCCAGCAGTGGCACCTTCCGGGACAGGGTAATCTATGGCTACACCTTC; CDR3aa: CASSGTFRDRVIYGYTF
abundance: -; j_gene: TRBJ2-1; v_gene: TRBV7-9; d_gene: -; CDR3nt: TGTGCCAGCAGCTTAGGGACGGGGAATGAGCAGTTCTTC; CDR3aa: CASSLGTGNEQFF
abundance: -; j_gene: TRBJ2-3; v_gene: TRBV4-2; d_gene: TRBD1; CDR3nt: TGTGCCAGCAGCCAAGTTGGGGGACAGGGACACGATACGCAGTATTTT; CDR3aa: CASSQVGGQGHDTQYF
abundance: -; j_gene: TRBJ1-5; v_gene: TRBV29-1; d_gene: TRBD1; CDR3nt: TGCAGCGTTGGTGGGACAGGAGGGAATCAGCCCCAGCATTTT; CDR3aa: CSVGGTGGNQPQHF
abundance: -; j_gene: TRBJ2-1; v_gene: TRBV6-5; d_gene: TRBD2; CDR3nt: TGTGCCAGCCTGGGACTAGCGGGGAATGAGCAGTTCTTC; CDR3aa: CASLGLAGNEQFF
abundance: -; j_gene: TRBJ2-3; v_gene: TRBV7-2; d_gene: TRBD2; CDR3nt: TGTGCCAGCAGCCGGGAGGGCAGGGGTAACACAGATACGCAGTATTTT; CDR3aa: CASSREGRGNTDTQYF
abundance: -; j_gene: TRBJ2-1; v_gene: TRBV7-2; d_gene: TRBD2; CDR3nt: TGTGCCAGCAGCTTCTTCCTTAGCGGGGGGGGTGAGCAGTTCTTC; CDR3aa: CASSFFLSGGGEQFF
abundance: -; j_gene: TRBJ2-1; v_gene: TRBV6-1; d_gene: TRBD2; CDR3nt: TGTGCCAGCAGCCCCGGGACTAGTCCCTTAAATGAGCAGTTCTTC; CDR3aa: CASSPGTSPLNEQFF
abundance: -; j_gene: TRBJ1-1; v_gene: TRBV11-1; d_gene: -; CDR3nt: TGTGCCAGCAGCTTAGTCCAGGCCAACACTGAAGCTTTCTTT; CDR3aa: CASSLVQANTEAFF